This TCR beta chain was recovered during a study of technical replicates of blood from a few donors. Germline CDR1 and CDR2: MGHRA and YSYEKL. With 1 base clipped from V and 5 bases from J, the junction kept 7 bases outside the gene matches. The CDR3 has 16 residues. Repertoires were generated with immunoSEQ multiplex PCR, while TCRdb's copy carries only in-frame clones and drops some. The sample holds under 90,000 clones, 90% to 95% seen once. J is TRBJ2-5 and V is TRBV4-1, with TRBD1 identical over 10 bases. The sequenced sample was T cells isolated from PBMCs. This clonotype originated in a human donor in good health. The CDR3 is CASSQGGGQGWETQYF. As DNA, the CDR3 is TGCGCCAGCAGCCAAGGCGGGGGACAGGGGTGGGAGACCCAGTACTTC.